This T cell receptor beta chain comes out of a study of T-cell reconstitution after alpha-beta-depleted transplantation in children. Germline V CDR1 and CDR2: SEHNR, FQNEAQ (reference sequence). CDR3 length: 15 amino acids. The V gene lost 1 base and the J gene lost 9 bases, with 16 bases spanning the gap. During its preparation, the TCRbeta library received unique molecular identifiers. TCRdb reprocessed the PCR reads with MiXCR, giving one entry per CDR3 protein. In the table there are around 400,000 distinct CDR3 sequences, 20% of which are singletons. In this sample, this clonotype turned up a few times.

This TCR came from a human donor who donated a stem cell graft to a child with acute myeloid leukemia. This specimen was PBMCs from the stem cell graft donor, taken from the stem cell graft. This chain uses TRBV7-9 with TRBJ2-1, with D possibly matching TRBD2 (6 bases). The CDR3 sequence is CASSLGMGRIGEQFF. DNA for the CDR3: TGTGCCAGCAGCTTAGGCATGGGGAGGATCGGTGAGCAGTTCTTC.